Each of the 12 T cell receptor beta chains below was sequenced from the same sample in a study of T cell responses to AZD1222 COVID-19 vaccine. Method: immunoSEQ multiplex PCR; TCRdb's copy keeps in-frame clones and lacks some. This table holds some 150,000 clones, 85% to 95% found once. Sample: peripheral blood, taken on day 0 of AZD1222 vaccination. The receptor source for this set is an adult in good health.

The chain's CDR3 is CASSARLAGRGYEQYF. CDR3 in DNA: TGTGCCAGCAGTGCCCGTTTAGCGGGGCGAGGCTACGAGCAGTACTTC. The chain combines TRBV6-1 with TRBJ2-7; TRBD2 matches at 8 bases. Germline-derived CDR1 and CDR2 are MNHNS and SASEGT. V trimming: 4 bases; J trimming: 3 bases; junction bases outside the gene matches: 11. There are 16 residues in the CDR3.

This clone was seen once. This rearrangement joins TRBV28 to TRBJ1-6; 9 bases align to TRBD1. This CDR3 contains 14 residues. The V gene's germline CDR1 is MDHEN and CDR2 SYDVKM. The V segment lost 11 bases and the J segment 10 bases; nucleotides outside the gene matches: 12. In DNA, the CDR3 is TGTGCCGCCGGGACAGGGAGCGCTAACTCACCCCTCCACTTT. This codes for CAAGTGSANSPLHF.

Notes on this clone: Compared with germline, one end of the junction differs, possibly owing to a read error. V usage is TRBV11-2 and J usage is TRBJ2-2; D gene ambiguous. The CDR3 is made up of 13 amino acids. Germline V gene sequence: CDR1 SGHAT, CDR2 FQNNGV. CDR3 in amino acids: CASSSGPTEELFF. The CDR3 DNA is TGTGCCAGCAGCTCAGGACCTACCGAGGAGCTGTTTTTT.

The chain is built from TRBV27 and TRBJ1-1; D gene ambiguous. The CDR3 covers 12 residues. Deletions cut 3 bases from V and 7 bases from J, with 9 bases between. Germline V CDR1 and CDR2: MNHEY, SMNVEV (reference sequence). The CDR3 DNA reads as TGTGCCAGCAGTTTCCCGGCTGGTGAAGCTTTCTTT. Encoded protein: CASSFPAGEAFF.

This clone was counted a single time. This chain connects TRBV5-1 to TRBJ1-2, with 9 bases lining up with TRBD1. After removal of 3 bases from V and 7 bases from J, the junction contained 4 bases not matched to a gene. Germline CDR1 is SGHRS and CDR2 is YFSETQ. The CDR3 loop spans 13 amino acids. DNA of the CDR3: TGCGCCAGCAGCTGGACAGGGGCGGCTGGCTACACCTTC. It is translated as CASSWTGAAGYTF.

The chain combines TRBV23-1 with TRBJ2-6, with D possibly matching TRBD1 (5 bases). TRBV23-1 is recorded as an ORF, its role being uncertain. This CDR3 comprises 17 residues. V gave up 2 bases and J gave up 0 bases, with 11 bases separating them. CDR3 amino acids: CASSQGHRLSGANVLTF. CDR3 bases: TGCGCCAGCAGTCAAGGACACCGCCTCTCTGGGGCCAACGTCCTGACTTTC.

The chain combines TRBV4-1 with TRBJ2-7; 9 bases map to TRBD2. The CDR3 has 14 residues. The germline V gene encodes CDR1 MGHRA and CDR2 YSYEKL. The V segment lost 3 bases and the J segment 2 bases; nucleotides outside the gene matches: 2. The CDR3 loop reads CASSQSSGAYEQYF. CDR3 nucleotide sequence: TGCGCCAGCAGCCAGTCTAGCGGGGCCTACGAGCAGTACTTC.

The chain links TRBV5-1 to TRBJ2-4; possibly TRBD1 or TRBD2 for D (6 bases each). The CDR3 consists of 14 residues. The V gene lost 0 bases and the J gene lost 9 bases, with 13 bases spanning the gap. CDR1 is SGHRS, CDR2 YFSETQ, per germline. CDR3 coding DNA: TGCGCCAGCAGCTTGGGCTGGGGGGCCGGCATTCAGTACTTC. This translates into CASSLGWGAGIQYF.

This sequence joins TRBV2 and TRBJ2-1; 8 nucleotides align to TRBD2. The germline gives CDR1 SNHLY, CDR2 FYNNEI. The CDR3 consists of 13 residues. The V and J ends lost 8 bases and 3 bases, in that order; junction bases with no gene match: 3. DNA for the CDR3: TGTGCCAGCGCAAGCGGGGGCTACAATGAGCAGTTCTTC. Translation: CASASGGYNEQFF.

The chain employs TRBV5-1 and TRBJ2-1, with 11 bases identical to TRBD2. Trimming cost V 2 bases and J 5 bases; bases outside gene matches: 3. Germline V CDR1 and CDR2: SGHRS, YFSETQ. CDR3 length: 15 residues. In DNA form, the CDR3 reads TGCGCCAGCAGCTTTACTAGCGGGAGTGACAATGAGCAGTTCTTC. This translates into CASSFTSGSDNEQFF.

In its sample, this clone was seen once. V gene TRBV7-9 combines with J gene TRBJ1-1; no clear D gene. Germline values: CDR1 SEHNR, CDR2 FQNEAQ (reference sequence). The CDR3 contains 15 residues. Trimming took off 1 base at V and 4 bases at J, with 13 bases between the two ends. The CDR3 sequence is CASSLVSTDGTEAFF. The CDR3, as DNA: TGTGCCAGCAGCTTAGTGTCTACGGACGGCACTGAAGCTTTCTTT.

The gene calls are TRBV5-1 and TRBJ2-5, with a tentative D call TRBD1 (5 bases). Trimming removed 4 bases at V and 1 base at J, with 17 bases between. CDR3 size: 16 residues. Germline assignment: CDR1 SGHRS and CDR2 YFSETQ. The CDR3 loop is CASSPQAWPIQETQYF. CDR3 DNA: TGCGCCAGCAGCCCACAGGCATGGCCGATCCAAGAGACCCAGTACTTC.